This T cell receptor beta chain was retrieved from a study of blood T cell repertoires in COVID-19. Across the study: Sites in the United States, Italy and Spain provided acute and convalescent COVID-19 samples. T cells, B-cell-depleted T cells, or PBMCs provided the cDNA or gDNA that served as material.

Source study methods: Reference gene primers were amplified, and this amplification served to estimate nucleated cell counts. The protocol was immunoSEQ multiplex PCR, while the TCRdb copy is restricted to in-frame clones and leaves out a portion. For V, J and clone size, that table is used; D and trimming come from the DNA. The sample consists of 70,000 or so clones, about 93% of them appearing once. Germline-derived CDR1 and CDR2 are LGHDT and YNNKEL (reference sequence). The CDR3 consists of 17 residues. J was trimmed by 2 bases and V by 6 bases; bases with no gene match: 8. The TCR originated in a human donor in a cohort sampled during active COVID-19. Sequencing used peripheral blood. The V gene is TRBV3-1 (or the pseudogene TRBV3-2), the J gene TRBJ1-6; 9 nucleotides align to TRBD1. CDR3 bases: TGTGCCAGCAGGAAGGGACAGGGAGTCCCCTATAATTCACCCCTCCACTTT. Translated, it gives CASRKGQGVPYNSPLHF.